Listed below are T cell receptor beta chains from one sample, sequenced in a study of vaccination effects on CD4 cells after COVID-19. Data came from immunoSEQ multiplex PCR; TCRdb stores just in-frame clones and leaves some out. This sample carries around 40,000 clones, approximately 70% of them seen once, and the ten largest clones take more than 30%. The antigens of these receptors remain unknown. The sequences come from CD4+ T cells from PBMCs cultured with a peptide pool, collected before COVID-19 vaccination. The receptors derive from a human donor who had a prior SARS-CoV-2 infection. CDR3s include the opening cysteine and the closing phenylalanine or tryptophan. Each record gives: V gene, D gene, clone size, J gene, CDR3 DNA, CDR3 protein. A D gene is named only where the DNA matches it firmly. The size entry is marked missing in some rows and otherwise reads once, few, many or a size class.

V: TRBV2; D: TRBD1; size: -; J: TRBJ2-5; DNA: TGTGCCAGCAGAACAGGGGAAGGTGGAGAGACCCAGTACTTC; CDR3: CASRTGEGGETQYF
V: TRBV4-2; D: -; size: -; J: TRBJ2-3; DNA: TGTGCCAGCAGCCCTGGAGCGGGCACAGATACGCAGTATTTT; CDR3: CASSPGAGTDTQYF
V: TRBV25-1; D: -; size: few; J: TRBJ2-2; DNA: TGTGCCAGCAGTGCCACGCCGGGCAGAGGAAGCGGGGAGCTGTTTTTT; CDR3: CASSATPGRGSGELFF
V: TRBV6-5; D: -; size: few; J: TRBJ1-4; DNA: TGTGCCAGCAGCGGATATACGGATGAAAAACTGTTTTTT; CDR3: CASSGYTDEKLFF
V: TRBV6-5; D: TRBD1; size: -; J: TRBJ2-5; DNA: TGTGCCAGCACCAGACAGGGGTGGGAGACCCAGTACTTC; CDR3: CASTRQGWETQYF
V: TRBV7-9; D: -; size: -; J: TRBJ1-1; DNA: TGTGCCAGCAGCAGTACGGGGGGCTACACTGAAGCTTTCTTT; CDR3: CASSSTGGYTEAFF
V: TRBV4-3; D: TRBD2; size: -; J: TRBJ2-3; DNA: TGCGCCAGCAGCCAACCTCGGAGCGGGGGCGATACGCAGTATTTT; CDR3: CASSQPRSGGDTQYF
V: TRBV18; D: TRBD1; size: -; J: TRBJ2-6; DNA: TGTGCCAGCTCCCGGACAGGAAACTCTGGGGCCAACGTCCTGACTTTC; CDR3: CASSRTGNSGANVLTF
V: TRBV7-9; D: -; size: -; J: TRBJ2-7; DNA: TGTGCCAGCAGCGAGGGTATCGAGCAGTACTTC; CDR3: CASSEGIEQYF
V: TRBV6-5; D: -; size: -; J: TRBJ2-2; DNA: TGTGCCAGCAGTTACTCGATGTGGCAGGACACCGGGGAGCTGTTTTTT; CDR3: CASSYSMWQDTGELFF
V: TRBV7-2; D: TRBD2; size: -; J: TRBJ2-1; DNA: TGTGCCAGCAGACCCCCGGGACTATCCTACAATGAGCAGTTCTTC; CDR3: CASRPPGLSYNEQFF
V: TRBV5-1; D: TRBD1; size: -; J: TRBJ1-4; DNA: TGCGCCAGCAGCTCCGGGACAGGGGATGAAAAACTGTTTTTT; CDR3: CASSSGTGDEKLFF
V: TRBV2; D: -; size: -; J: TRBJ2-3; DNA: TGTGCCAGCAGTCTGACAGGACCCACAGATACGCAGTATTTT; CDR3: CASSLTGPTDTQYF
V: TRBV6-5; D: -; size: -; J: TRBJ1-1; DNA: TGTGCCAGCAGTTACGGCCAATATAGGAACACTGAAGCTTTCTTT; CDR3: CASSYGQYRNTEAFF
V: TRBV4-2; D: TRBD2; size: -; J: TRBJ2-3; DNA: TGTGCCAGCAGCCAGGGACTAGCGGAAACAGATACGCAGTATTTT; CDR3: CASSQGLAETDTQYF
V: TRBV5-1; D: TRBD2; size: -; J: TRBJ2-5; DNA: TGCGCCAGCAGCTCATCGGGACTAGCCGTAGAGACCCAGTACTTC; CDR3: CASSSSGLAVETQYF
V: TRBV4-2; D: TRBD1; size: -; J: TRBJ2-5; DNA: TGTGCCAGCAGCCAAGCCGGGACAGCCCTACAAGAGACCCAGTACTTC; CDR3: CASSQAGTALQETQYF
V: TRBV6-5; D: -; size: once; J: TRBJ2-5; DNA: TGTGCCAGCGGACGGACCGTCCAAGAGACCCAGTACTTC; CDR3: CASGRTVQETQYF
V: TRBV15; D: -; size: -; J: TRBJ2-7; DNA: TGTGCCACCAGCAGAGTAGGCGACGAGCAGTACTTC; CDR3: CATSRVGDEQYF
V: TRBV2; D: -; size: -; J: TRBJ1-1; DNA: TGTGCCAGCAGTGGCAGGGACCGAGGGACTGAAGCTTTCTTT; CDR3: CASSGRDRGTEAFF
V: TRBV13; D: -; size: -; J: TRBJ2-7; DNA: TGTGCCAGCAGCTTAAATGCCGGGGACGAGCAGTACTTC; CDR3: CASSLNAGDEQYF
V: TRBV3-1/TRBV3-2; D: -; size: few; J: TRBJ2-1; DNA: TGTGCCAGCAGCCAAAGGTCAGGCAGCGACAATGAGCAGTTCTTC; CDR3: CASSQRSGSDNEQFF
V: TRBV5-1; D: -; size: -; J: TRBJ2-1; DNA: TGCGCCAGCAGCTTGACTGGCGGGACCATGTACAATGAGCAGTTCTTC; CDR3: CASSLTGGTMYNEQFF
V: TRBV18; D: TRBD1; size: -; J: TRBJ1-5; DNA: TGTGCCAGCTCACCCCTCCGGGACAGCTATCAGCCCCAGCATTTT; CDR3: CASSPLRDSYQPQHF
V: TRBV6-5; D: -; size: -; J: TRBJ1-5; DNA: TGTGCCAGCAGGGTAGGGTACAATCAGCCCCAGCATTTT; CDR3: CASRVGYNQPQHF
V: TRBV5-1; D: -; size: few; J: TRBJ1-5; DNA: TGCGCCAGCAGCTTGGGAGTATCGGTTCAGCCCCAGCATTTT; CDR3: CASSLGVSVQPQHF
V: TRBV18; D: -; size: -; J: TRBJ2-5; DNA: TGTGCCAGCTCACCGAGTACCAACCAAGAGACCCAGTACTTC; CDR3: CASSPSTNQETQYF
V: TRBV10-3; D: -; size: -; J: TRBJ1-3; DNA: TGTGCCATCAGCTCCGGGGCGAACTCTGGAAACACCATATATTTT; CDR3: CAISSGANSGNTIYF
V: TRBV27; D: -; size: -; J: TRBJ2-3; DNA: TGTGCCAGCAGTTTTCTTCGCTCTACGGATAGCACAGATACGCAGTATTTT; CDR3: CASSFLRSTDSTDTQYF
V: TRBV11-3; D: -; size: -; J: TRBJ2-7; DNA: TGTGCCAGCAGCCCTCCGGGACATAAAACCTACGAGCAGTACTTC; CDR3: CASSPPGHKTYEQYF
V: TRBV21-1; D: -; size: once; J: TRBJ2-1; DNA: TGTGCCAGCAGCAAAGATTGGGGGACTAGCGGCTACAATGAGCAGTTCTTC; CDR3: CASSKDWGTSGYNEQFF
V: TRBV13; D: TRBD1; size: -; J: TRBJ2-3; DNA: TGTGCCAGCAGCTCCAAAGGGGGCCGGGCAGATACGCAGTATTTT; CDR3: CASSSKGGRADTQYF
V: TRBV2; D: TRBD1; size: -; J: TRBJ1-4; DNA: TGTGCCAGCAGCCTACTGGGACAGGAAAAACTGTTTTTT; CDR3: CASSLLGQEKLFF
V: TRBV6-5; D: TRBD1; size: -; J: TRBJ1-6; DNA: TGTGCCAGCAAGGGGGGACAGGGAAGTTCACCCCTCCACTTT; CDR3: CASKGGQGSSPLHF
V: TRBV9; D: -; size: -; J: TRBJ2-7; DNA: TGTGCCAGCGGACCCCAACTACGGGGTTCCCAGTACTTC; CDR3: CASGPQLRGSQYF
V: TRBV28; D: -; size: -; J: TRBJ1-3; DNA: TGTGCCAGCGTAGACAGCCGCTCTGGAAACACCATATATTTT; CDR3: CASVDSRSGNTIYF
V: TRBV12-3/TRBV12-4; D: -; size: -; J: TRBJ2-2; DNA: TGTGCCAGCAGTTTCCCATCCGGGGAGCTGTTTTTT; CDR3: CASSFPSGELFF
V: TRBV7-8; D: TRBD2; size: -; J: TRBJ2-7; DNA: TGTGCCAGCAGCTTCCAACTCCTAGCGGATGGAGAGCAGTACTTC; CDR3: CASSFQLLADGEQYF
V: TRBV5-1; D: TRBD1; size: -; J: TRBJ2-7; DNA: TGCGCCAGCAGCTTGGGGGGACAGGGCTACGAGCAGTACTTC; CDR3: CASSLGGQGYEQYF
V: TRBV12-5; D: -; size: -; J: TRBJ2-1; DNA: TGTGCTAGTGGTTTCCCCAATGAGCAGTTCTTC; CDR3: CASGFPNEQFF
V: TRBV2; D: -; size: -; J: TRBJ2-3; DNA: TGTGCCAGCACCCGGAGAGAGTCGGAGGATACGCAGTATTTT; CDR3: CASTRRESEDTQYF
V: TRBV10-1; D: TRBD1; size: -; J: TRBJ1-1; DNA: TGCGCCAGCAGGGGGAGCGACAGGGGATGGATGAACACTGAAGCTTTCTTT; CDR3: CASRGSDRGWMNTEAFF
V: TRBV7-2; D: TRBD1; size: few; J: TRBJ2-2; DNA: TGTGCCAGCAGCATAGGACAGGGGATGGGCACCGGGGAGCTGTTTTTT; CDR3: CASSIGQGMGTGELFF
V: TRBV10-1; D: -; size: few; J: TRBJ2-3; DNA: TGCGCCAGCAGTGAGTCGGGGCGGACTAGCACAGATACGCAGTATTTT; CDR3: CASSESGRTSTDTQYF
V: TRBV19; D: TRBD2; size: -; J: TRBJ2-1; DNA: TGTGCCAGTAGTCTCAGTAGCGGGGGGAACTACAATGAGCAGTTCTTC; CDR3: CASSLSSGGNYNEQFF
V: TRBV7-8; D: -; size: -; J: TRBJ2-1; DNA: TGTGCCAGCAGCTTGGGGGCTAGCTCCTACAATGAGCAGTTCTTC; CDR3: CASSLGASSYNEQFF
V: TRBV9; D: TRBD1; size: -; J: TRBJ1-4; DNA: TGTGCCAGCAGCCCCCGGGGACAGGTTGCAACTAATGAAAAACTGTTTTTT; CDR3: CASSPRGQVATNEKLFF
V: TRBV25-1; D: -; size: -; J: TRBJ2-7; DNA: TGTGCCAGCAGTGAACACTCTTCACTGGGCTACGAGCAGTACTTC; CDR3: CASSEHSSLGYEQYF
V: TRBV6-5; D: -; size: many; J: TRBJ1-1; DNA: TGTGCCAGCAGCGTAACACGGAACACTGAAGCTTTCTTT; CDR3: CASSVTRNTEAFF
V: TRBV3-1/TRBV3-2; D: TRBD1; size: few; J: TRBJ2-5; DNA: TGTGCCAGCAGCAAGCAGGGGGCGCGGATCGAGACCCAGTACTTC; CDR3: CASSKQGARIETQYF
V: TRBV19; D: -; size: -; J: TRBJ2-7; DNA: TGTGCCAGTAGTATAGGAAGGAGGGGACGGCAGTACTTC; CDR3: CASSIGRRGRQYF
V: TRBV5-5; D: TRBD2; size: -; J: TRBJ2-7; DNA: TGTGCCAGCAGCTTGTTGCCGGGGAGGGCCGCCTCCTACGAGCAGTACTTC; CDR3: CASSLLPGRAASYEQYF
V: TRBV6-6; D: TRBD1; size: once; J: TRBJ1-2; DNA: TGTGCCAGCAACCTACAGGGGAAAACGGATGGCTACACCTTC; CDR3: CASNLQGKTDGYTF
V: TRBV30; D: TRBD1; size: -; J: TRBJ2-5; DNA: TGTGCCTGGAGTTCAGGACAGGGCCATGCAGAGACCCAGTACTTC; CDR3: CAWSSGQGHAETQYF
V: TRBV6-2/TRBV6-3; D: TRBD2; size: -; J: TRBJ2-4; DNA: TGTGCCAGCAGTTACCCCGGACTAGCGGGTGGGAACATTCAGTACTTC; CDR3: CASSYPGLAGGNIQYF